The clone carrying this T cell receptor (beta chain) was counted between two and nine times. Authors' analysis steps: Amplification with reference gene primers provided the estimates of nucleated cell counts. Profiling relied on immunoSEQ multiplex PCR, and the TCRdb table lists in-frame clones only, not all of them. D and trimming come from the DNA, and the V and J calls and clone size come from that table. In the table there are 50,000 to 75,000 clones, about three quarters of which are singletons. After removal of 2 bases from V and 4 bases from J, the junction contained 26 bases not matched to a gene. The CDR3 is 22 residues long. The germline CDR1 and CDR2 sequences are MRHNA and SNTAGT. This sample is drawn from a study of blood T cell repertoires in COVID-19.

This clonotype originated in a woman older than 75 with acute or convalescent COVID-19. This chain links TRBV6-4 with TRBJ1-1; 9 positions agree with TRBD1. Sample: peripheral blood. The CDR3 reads CASSDPPDRGLGVFLLGTEAFF. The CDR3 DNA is TGTGCCAGCAGTGACCCCCCGGACAGGGGTTTGGGTGTTTTTTTATTAGGCACTGAAGCTTTCTTT.